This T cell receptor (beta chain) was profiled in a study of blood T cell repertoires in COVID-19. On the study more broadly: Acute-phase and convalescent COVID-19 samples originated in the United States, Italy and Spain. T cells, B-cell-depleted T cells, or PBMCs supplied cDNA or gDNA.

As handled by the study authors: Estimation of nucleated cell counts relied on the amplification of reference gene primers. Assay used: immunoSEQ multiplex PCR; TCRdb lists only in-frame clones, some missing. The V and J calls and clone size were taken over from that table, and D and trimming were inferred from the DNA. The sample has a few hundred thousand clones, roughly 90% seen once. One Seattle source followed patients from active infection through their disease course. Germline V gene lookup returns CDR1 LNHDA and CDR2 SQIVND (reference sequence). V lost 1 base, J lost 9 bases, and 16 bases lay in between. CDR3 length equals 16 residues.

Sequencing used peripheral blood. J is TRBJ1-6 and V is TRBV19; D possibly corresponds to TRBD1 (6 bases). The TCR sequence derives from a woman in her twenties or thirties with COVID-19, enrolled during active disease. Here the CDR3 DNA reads TGTGCCAGTAGTATAGGACAGGTACCTGGCGGTTCACCCCTCCACTTT. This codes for CASSIGQVPGGSPLHF. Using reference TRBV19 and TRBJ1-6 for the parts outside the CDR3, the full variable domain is DGGITQSPKYLFRKEGQNVTLSCEQNLNHDAMYWYRQDPGQGLRLIYYSQIVNDFQKGDIAEGYSVSREKKESFPLTVTSAQKNPTAFYLCASSIGQVPGGSPLHFGNGTRLTVT.